Each of the 12 T cell receptor beta chains below was sequenced from the same sample in a study of cytomegalovirus exposure and HLA in healthy donors. PCR primers comprised 60 Vbeta and 13 Jbeta primers. The assay was immunoSEQ multiplex PCR, and TCRdb's table has in-frame clones only and misses some. The table records 200,000 to 250,000 clones, around 89% of them present only once. Material: PBMCs. The receptor source for this set is a woman aged 18-29 years in good health and CMV-seronegative.

The gene calls are TRBV19 and TRBJ2-1; TRBD2 aligns across 10 bases. The germline V gene encodes CDR1 LNHDA and CDR2 SQIVND (reference sequence). V was clipped by 2 bases and J by 3 bases; unmatched bases: 7. The CDR3 length is 17 residues. The CDR3 coding sequence is TGTGCCAGTAGTATACGACTAGCGGGTATTAACTACAATGAGCAGTTCTTC. Protein product: CASSIRLAGINYNEQFF.

The chain carries TRBV2 and TRBJ1-2; tentative D call: TRBD1 (6 bases). Germline CDR1 is SNHLY and CDR2 is FYNNEI. The germline V and J ends were trimmed by 7 bases and 6 bases, with 15 bases remaining between them. This CDR3 contains 13 residues. In DNA form, the CDR3 reads TGTGCCAGCACAGGGGAGAGGGGAAATGGCTACACCTTC. Encoded protein: CASTGERGNGYTF.

This clone was detected a few times. The rearrangement links TRBV18 to TRBJ2-5, with D possibly TRBD1 on 6 matching bases. The CDR3 is 15 residues long. CDR1 and CDR2 (germline): KGHSH, LQKENI. Trimming took off 3 bases at V and 2 bases at J, with 13 bases between the two ends. The CDR3 loop reads CASSPQGHKQETQYF. The CDR3 nucleotides are TGTGCCAGCTCACCTCAGGGACATAAGCAAGAGACCCAGTACTTC.

This chain joins TRBV9 and TRBJ2-5; D call uncertain. The CDR3 is 13 residues long. Germline V gene lookup returns CDR1 SGDLS and CDR2 YYNGEE. Trimming pared 0 bases from V and 5 bases from J, leaving 8 bases between. The CDR3 nucleotides read TGTGCCAGCAGCGTAGGAGTATTGGAGACCCAGTACTTC. It codes for CASSVGVLETQYF. The whole variable domain, filled in from reference TRBV9 and TRBJ2-5, reads DSGVTQTPKHLITATGQRVTLRCSPRSGDLSVYWYQQSLDQGLQFLIQYYNGEERAKGNILERFSAQQFPDLHSELNLSSLELGDSALYFCASSVGVLETQYFGPGTRLLVL.

This chain joins TRBV7-2 and TRBJ2-7, with D possibly being TRBD1 (5 bases). V lost 5 bases, J lost 0 bases, and 14 bases lay in between. Germline V gives CDR1 SGHTA, CDR2 FQGNSA. The CDR3 has 15 amino acids. The CDR3 spells CASSPVGRASYEQYF. CDR3 DNA sequence: TGTGCCAGCAGCCCAGTAGGCAGGGCCTCCTACGAGCAGTACTTC.

Comment on this clone: Different DNA sequences within this sample yield the same CDR3. The gene calls are TRBV27 and TRBJ1-5, with TRBD1 as a possible D gene (6 bases). The CDR3 runs 14 residues. Germline values: CDR1 MNHEY, CDR2 SMNVEV (reference sequence). V was cut by 2 bases and J by 1 base, with 6 bases left in between. CDR3 loop: CASSLTGSNQPQHF. The DNA of the CDR3 is TGTGCCAGCAGTTTAACAGGGAGCAATCAGCCCCAGCATTTT.

A word on this clone: One end of the junction fails to match germline, which may point to a read error. V is TRBV4-1 and J is TRBJ2-5; TRBD2 agrees at 10 bases. The CDR3 is 17 residues long. Looked up from germline, CDR1 is MGHRA and CDR2 is YSYEKL. CDR3 amino acids: CVSSQEEEAGGRETQYF. CDR3 in DNA: TGCGTCAGCAGCCAAGAGGAGGAAGCGGGGGGGCGGGAGACCCAGTACTTC.

The chain is built from TRBV4-1 and TRBJ2-7, with TRBD2 matching 9 bases. J gave up 0 bases and V 1 base, and 4 bases lay outside the gene matches. The germline V gene encodes CDR1 MGHRA and CDR2 YSYEKL. The CDR3 has 16 residues. CDR3 bases: TGCGCCAGCAGCCAAGCGAGCGGGAGGTACTCCTACGAGCAGTACTTC. Amino acid sequence: CASSQASGRYSYEQYF.

The rearrangement joins TRBV27 to TRBJ1-5; TRBD1 matches 8 bases. From germline, CDR1 is MNHEY and CDR2 SMNVEV (reference sequence). The CDR3 is 17 residues long. V lost 1 base to trimming and J lost 6 bases; unmatched junction nucleotides: 11. CDR3: CASSLCPDRGFVQPQHF. CDR3 nucleotide sequence: TGTGCCAGCAGTTTATGCCCCGACAGGGGTTTCGTTCAGCCCCAGCATTTT.

The chain has TRBV14 and TRBJ2-1; D is ambiguous. The CDR3 is made up of 13 amino acids. Trimming removed 2 bases at V and 9 bases at J, with 11 bases between. Germline V gene data show CDR1 as SGHDN and CDR2 as FVKESK. The CDR3 protein is CASSQIRGVEQFF. The CDR3 nucleotides are TGTGCCAGCAGCCAAATTCGAGGCGTTGAGCAGTTCTTC.

In the case of this clone: A read error may produce the germline difference seen at one junction end. Other DNA sequences of this sample code for an identical CDR3. This chain connects TRBV11-3 to TRBJ2-3, with a possible D match to TRBD2 (5 bases). The CDR3 is 14 residues long. From germline, CDR1 is SGHNT and CDR2 YENEEA. CDR3 amino acids: CASSLELDTDTQYF. The CDR3 nucleotides are TGTGCCAGCAGCTTAGAACTAGACACAGATACACAGTATTTT.

The DNA of the CDR3 is TGTGCCAGCAGTGAAGTGCACAGAGTGGGTGGAAACACCATATATTTT. Translation gives CASSEVHRVGGNTIYF. The chain links TRBV6-1 to TRBJ1-3, with D uncertain. V lost 1 base and J 3 bases, leaving 13 bases between the germline ends. The CDR3 covers 16 residues. CDR1 and CDR2 from the germline V gene are MNHNS and SASEGT.